Below, 5 T cell receptor beta chains from the same sample are listed, as sequenced in a study of neurological immune-mediated disorders (dated by TCRdb to between 2018 and 2020). The library was made by 5' RACE. The sequencer listed for this sample is Illumina HiSeq 2500. The public reads were reprocessed in TCRdb via fastp at Q25 and MiXCR, keeping in-frame beta chains. One record per CDR3 amino acid sequence lists the most common genes and DNA. This sample comprises some 83,000 distinct CDR3 sequences, around 2.6% of them detected only once. The ten biggest clones cover 1.1% of the sample. The sample was PBMCs. The source of these receptors is a woman aged 30 to 39 with multiple sclerosis.

This clonotype was recorded many times. The chain employs TRBV2 and TRBJ1-1; TRBD1 might be the D (5 bases). V was shortened by 7 bases and J by 1 base, with 16 bases between the two germline ends. The germline V gene has CDR1 SNHLY and CDR2 FYNNEI. The CDR3 totals 15 residues. The CDR3 here is CASTNGGRANTEAFF. CDR3 DNA sequence: TGTGCCAGCACAAACGGCGGCAGGGCGAACACTGAAGCTTTCTTT.

This clonotype appeared many times. This sequence joins TRBV5-5 and TRBJ2-4, with TRBD1 identical over 10 bases. The CDR3 loop spans 14 amino acids. The ends lost 4 bases at V and 5 bases at J; junction bases unmatched: 3. The V gene's germline CDR1 is SGHKS and CDR2 YYEKEE (reference sequence). Written as DNA, the CDR3 is TGTGCCAGCAGCGTGACAGGGGGCCAAAACATTCAGTACTTC. Protein: CASSVTGGQNIQYF.

This clonotype was seen repeatedly, ten times or more. The CDR3 bases are TGCAGTGCTAGGAGGGACAGTAACAATGAGCAGTTCTTC. Amino acids: CSARRDSNNEQFF. J is TRBJ2-1 and V is TRBV20-1; 7 positions agree with TRBD1. This CDR3 spans 13 amino acids. CDR1 DFQATT and CDR2 SNEGSKA come from the germline V gene (reference sequence). J lost 5 bases, V lost 3 bases, and 4 bases had no gene match.

This clonotype has a count of ten or more. A much larger clone sits a single nucleotide away, making a read error possible. This chain's CDR3 is CASSLGKGSNEQYF. DNA for the CDR3: TGTGCCAGCAGCTTAGGAAAGGGATCCAACGAGCAGTACTTC. The chain joins TRBV7-9 to TRBJ2-7; D is unresolved. CDR3 length: 14 amino acids. V was cut by 1 base and J by 5 bases, with 12 bases left in between. Germline assignment: CDR1 SEHNR and CDR2 FQNEAQ (reference sequence).

This clonotype has a count of ten or more. The chain combines TRBV20-1 with TRBJ2-1, with a possible D match to TRBD1 (6 bases). V was trimmed by 1 base and J by 2 bases, leaving 15 bases between them. CDR3 length: 16 residues. The germline gives CDR1 DFQATT, CDR2 SNEGSKA (reference sequence). The chain's CDR3 is CSARGHRDTTYNEQFF. DNA for the CDR3: TGCAGTGCTAGAGGACACCGGGACACAACCTACAATGAGCAGTTCTTC.